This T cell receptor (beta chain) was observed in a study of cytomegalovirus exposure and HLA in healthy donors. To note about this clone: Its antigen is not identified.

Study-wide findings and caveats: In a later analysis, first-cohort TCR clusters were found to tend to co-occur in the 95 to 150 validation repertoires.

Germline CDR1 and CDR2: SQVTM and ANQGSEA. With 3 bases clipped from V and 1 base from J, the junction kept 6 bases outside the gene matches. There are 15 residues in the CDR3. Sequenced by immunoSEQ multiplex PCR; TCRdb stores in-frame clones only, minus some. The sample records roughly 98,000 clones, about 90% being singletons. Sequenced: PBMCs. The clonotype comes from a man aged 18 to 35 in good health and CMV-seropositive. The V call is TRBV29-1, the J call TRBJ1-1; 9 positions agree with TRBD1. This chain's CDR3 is CSVDGTGIGNTEAFF. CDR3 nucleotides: TGCAGCGTTGATGGGACAGGGATAGGGAACACTGAAGCTTTCTTT.